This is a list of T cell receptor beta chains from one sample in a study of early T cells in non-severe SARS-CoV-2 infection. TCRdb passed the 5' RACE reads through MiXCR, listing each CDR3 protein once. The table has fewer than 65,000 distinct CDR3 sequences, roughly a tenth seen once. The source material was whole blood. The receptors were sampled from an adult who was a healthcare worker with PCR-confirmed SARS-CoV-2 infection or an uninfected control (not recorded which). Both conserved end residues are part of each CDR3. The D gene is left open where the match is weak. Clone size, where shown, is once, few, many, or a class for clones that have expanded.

TGTGCCAGCAGCCCTGACCCATCTAACTATGGCTACACCTTC	CASSPDPSNYGYTF	many	TRBJ1-2	-	14	TRBV28
TGTGCCAGCAACTACAGAAGAGAGACCCAGTACTTC	CASNYRRETQYF	many	TRBJ2-5	-	12	TRBV12-3/TRBV12-4
TGTGCCAGCAGCCAAGGGTCGGGATTCCAAGAGACCCAGTACTTC	CASSQGSGFQETQYF	few	TRBJ2-5	-	15	TRBV4-2
TGCAGCGTCCCGGCGCTAGCGGGGAGGGATACGCAGTATTTT	CSVPALAGRDTQYF	once	TRBJ2-3	TRBD2	14	TRBV29-1
TGTGCCACCAGCAGTGCCTACCCGGGACAGGGATTCGCTGAGCAGTTCTTC	CATSSAYPGQGFAEQFF	-	TRBJ2-1	TRBD1	17	TRBV15
TGCAGTGCTCCCCCGTGGGGAAAGTACACTGAAGCTTTCTTT	CSAPPWGKYTEAFF	many	TRBJ1-1	-	14	TRBV20-1
TGTGCCAGCAGGGATCGACAGGGGCGGGGGGAGACCCAGTACTTC	CASRDRQGRGETQYF	-	TRBJ2-5	-	15	TRBV7-2
TGTGCCAGCACCGGACTTTCGAGCAATCAGCCCCAGCATTTT	CASTGLSSNQPQHF	few	TRBJ1-5	-	14	TRBV6-6
TGTGCCAGCAGCTTGGCCGGGACAGTAAGCACAGATACGCAGTATTTT	CASSLAGTVSTDTQYF	few	TRBJ2-3	TRBD1	16	TRBV5-4
TGCGCCAGCAGCTTGTACGAGCGGGGGGGACCCAATGAGCAGTTCTTC	CASSLYERGGPNEQFF	-	TRBJ2-1	TRBD2	16	TRBV5-1
TGTGCCAGCAGCCAAGAGCGGCTAGCGGAAGTCACAGATACGCAGTATTTT	CASSQERLAEVTDTQYF	few	TRBJ2-3	TRBD2	17	TRBV3-1
TGCGCCAGCAGCGTAACTAGCGGGGGGACTGAGCAGTTCTTC	CASSVTSGGTEQFF	many	TRBJ2-1	TRBD2	14	TRBV5-1
TGTGCCATCGCGGCGGGGGCCCTTCAAACAGATACGCAGTATTTT	CAIAAGALQTDTQYF	few	TRBJ2-3	-	15	TRBV10-3
TGCAGTGCGTCCGGGACAGCGAACACTGAAGCTTTCTTT	CSASGTANTEAFF	few	TRBJ1-1	TRBD1	13	TRBV20-1
TGCGCCAGCAGCTGGGGGTCGGGGGACTTATCCGGAAACACCATATATTTT	CASSWGSGDLSGNTIYF	few	TRBJ1-3	-	17	TRBV5-1
TGTGCCATCAGTGAGTCCCGGGTGTCTCCTGGAAACACCATATATTTT	CAISESRVSPGNTIYF	-	TRBJ1-3	-	16	TRBV10-3
TGTGCCAGCAGCGTTCCCCGAGGCAGGGCCAAAGAGACCCAGTACTTC	CASSVPRGRAKETQYF	-	TRBJ2-5	-	16	TRBV6-2/TRBV6-3
TGTGCCAGCAGCCAACAGGGTAACTCTGGGGCCAACGTCCTGACTTTC	CASSQQGNSGANVLTF	many	TRBJ2-6	-	16	TRBV11-1
TGTGCCAGTAGACCGACAGGGGAGGAAAAACTGTTTTTT	CASRPTGEEKLFF	many	TRBJ1-4	TRBD1	13	TRBV19
TGTGCCAGCAGTCTGGAGAGGGACCAAGAGACCCAGTACTTC	CASSLERDQETQYF	few	TRBJ2-5	-	14	TRBV25-1
TGCGCCAGCACAAGGACAGGGGAAGAGACCCAGTACTTC	CASTRTGEETQYF	-	TRBJ2-5	TRBD1	13	TRBV5-1
TGTGCCAGCAGCGGGGGCGGGACAGCGAACACTGAAGCTTTCTTT	CASSGGGTANTEAFF	many	TRBJ1-1	TRBD1	15	TRBV5-4
TGTGCCAGCAGCTCGATGGACCTTAATCAGCCCCAGCATTTT	CASSSMDLNQPQHF	few	TRBJ1-5	-	14	TRBV6-6
TGTGCCAGCAGTTTAGGTCAAACCGGGGAGCTGTTTTTT	CASSLGQTGELFF	once	TRBJ2-2	-	13	TRBV12-3/TRBV12-4
TGTGCCAGCATGGACAGGGCATTCCAAGAGACCCAGTACTTC	CASMDRAFQETQYF	many	TRBJ2-5	TRBD1	14	TRBV6-1